This passage covers 20 T cell receptor beta chains from one sample sequenced in a study of T-cell reconstitution after alpha-beta-depleted transplantation in children. The TCRbeta library incorporated unique molecular identifiers. TCRdb itself ran the PCR reads through MiXCR, one entry per CDR3 protein. This table has hundreds of thousands of distinct CDR3 sequences, roughly 18% appearing once. The specimen comprised PBMCs, mostly from graft donor cells, sampled 360 days after TCRalphabeta/CD19-depleted stem cell transplant. These receptor sequences come from a male patient between 2 and 15 years old who had a stem cell transplant for acute lymphoblastic leukemia, so the T cells may come from the graft donor.

This rearrangement joins TRBV7-9 to TRBJ2-1; TRBD1 might be the D (6 bases). CDR3 length: 11 amino acids. V was cut by 6 bases and J by 8 bases, with 8 bases left in between. Germline CDR1 SEHNR, CDR2 FQNEAQ (reference sequence). CDR3 amino acids: CASRNRDEQFF. The CDR3 bases are TGTGCCAGCAGAAACAGGGATGAGCAGTTCTTC.

In its sample, this clonotype was seen many times. The rearrangement links TRBV10-3 to TRBJ1-5; 7 nucleotides align to TRBD1. CDR3 size: 14 residues. Looked up from germline, CDR1 is ENHRY and CDR2 is SYGVKD. The J segment lost 3 bases and the V segment lost 6 bases, leaving 5 bases of the junction unmatched. CDR3 DNA: TGTGCCATCAGACAAACAGGGGACAATCAGCCCCAGCATTTT. Amino acids: CAIRQTGDNQPQHF.

The rearrangement uses TRBV18 and TRBJ1-1; 8 bases line up with TRBD1. V lost 3 bases, J lost 4 bases, and 7 bases stayed unmatched. CDR3 size: 15 residues. Germline CDR1 is KGHSH and CDR2 is LQKENI. The CDR3 nucleotides are TGTGCCAGCTCACCGGAGTTAGACAGGGGCACTGAAGCTTTCTTT. As protein: CASSPELDRGTEAFF.

V is TRBV12-3 or TRBV12-4 and J is TRBJ2-5, with D possibly being TRBD2 (5 bases). Trimming left V 1 base short and J 5 bases short, with 8 bases between. CDR3 size: 13 residues. Here the CDR3 DNA reads TGTGCCAGCAGTTTAGGCGGGTTGGAGACCCAGTACTTC. Amino acids: CASSLGGLETQYF.

The gene calls are TRBV2 and TRBJ2-2; unclear D gene. The CDR3 spans 16 residues. The V end lost 5 bases, the J end lost 0 bases, and 13 bases lay between the germline ends. Germline lookup yields CDR1 SNHLY and CDR2 FYNNEI. In DNA, the CDR3 is TGTGCCAGCAGTCAACCGGGCAGGCCGAACACCGGGGAGCTGTTTTTT. It translates to CASSQPGRPNTGELFF. Supplemented by reference TRBV2 and TRBJ2-2, the full variable domain reads EPEVTQTPSHQVTQMGQEVILRCVPISNHLYFYWYRQILGQKVEFLVSFYNNEISEKSEIFDDQFSVERPDGSNFTLKIRSTKLEDSAMYFCASSQPGRPNTGELFFGEGSRLTVL.

There are a few counts of this clonotype. This chain joins TRBV28 and TRBJ2-4; TRBD2 matches at 7 bases. This CDR3 is 15 amino acids long. Germline V lookup: CDR1 MDHEN, CDR2 SYDVKM. V shed 2 bases, J shed 6 bases, and the junction held 7 bases outside the gene matches. This CDR3 reads CASSLVPGGGNIQYF. CDR3 DNA: TGTGCCAGCAGTTTAGTCCCGGGAGGCGGAAACATTCAGTACTTC.

In its sample, this clonotype was seen many times. The gene calls are TRBV28 and TRBJ2-5; D is unclear. The CDR3 runs to 13 residues. V was clipped by 6 bases and J by 7 bases, with 15 bases between them. Germline-derived CDR1 and CDR2 are MDHEN and SYDVKM. In DNA form, the CDR3 reads TGTGCCAGCAGGCCGGGCCAAACCAGGACCCAGTACTTC. The encoded protein is CASRPGQTRTQYF.

This clonotype came up many times. The chain is built from TRBV12-3 or TRBV12-4 and TRBJ1-2, with D perhaps matching TRBD1 (5 bases). The CDR3 totals 12 residues. V shed 6 bases and J shed 5 bases, with 10 bases lying between them. The CDR3 region has the DNA TGTGCCAGCAGCGCCGGGACGTATGGCTACACCTTC. Translated: CASSAGTYGYTF.

The genes are TRBV9 and TRBJ1-1; D is perhaps TRBD1 (6 bases). Germline V lookup: CDR1 SGDLS, CDR2 YYNGEE. Trimming left V 0 bases short and J 5 bases short, with 14 bases between. The CDR3 totals 15 residues. CDR3 sequence (DNA): TGTGCCAGCAGCGTAGTAGGGTCAGGGGAGACTGAAGCTTTCTTT. Translating gives CASSVVGSGETEAFF.

This clonotype has a handful of counts. V gene TRBV20-1 combines with J gene TRBJ2-3; possibly TRBD2 for D (6 bases). Germline V CDR1 and CDR2: DFQATT, SNEGSKA (reference sequence). With 1 base removed from V and 0 bases from J, the gap between germline ends came to 8 bases. The CDR3 consists of 14 residues. CDR3 DNA: TGCAGTGCTAGAGGCGGGGTTAGCACAGATACGCAGTATTTT. Amino acid sequence: CSARGGVSTDTQYF.

This clonotype was seen repeatedly, ten times or more. The rearrangement links TRBV12-3 or TRBV12-4 to TRBJ2-5; TRBD1 agrees at 10 bases. There are 14 residues in the CDR3. V lost 4 bases and J lost 5; bases outside the gene matches: 4. CDR3: CASSWDRGGETQYF. The CDR3 DNA is TGTGCCAGCAGTTGGGACAGGGGTGGGGAGACCCAGTACTTC.

This clonotype was recorded a few times. V gene TRBV4-3 combines with J gene TRBJ2-7, with D possibly matching TRBD2 (6 bases). From germline, CDR1 is LGHNA and CDR2 YSLEER. The CDR3 has 16 residues. V gave up 2 bases and J gave up 3 bases, with 17 bases separating them. The DNA of the CDR3 is TGCGCCAGCAGCCAATCAGGAGCTAGCGCTTACTACGAGCAGTACTTC. Protein: CASSQSGASAYYEQYF.

In this sample, this clonotype turned up a few times. The CDR3 protein is CASSFLQVGSYNEQFF. In DNA, the CDR3 is TGTGCCAGCAGTTTCCTCCAGGTAGGCTCCTACAATGAGCAGTTCTTC. The chain combines TRBV28 with TRBJ2-1; D not resolved. Looked up from germline, CDR1 is MDHEN and CDR2 is SYDVKM. The germline V and J ends were trimmed by 3 bases and 0 bases, with 12 bases remaining between them. The CDR3 is made up of 16 amino acids.

This clonotype has a handful of counts. This chain uses TRBV18 with TRBJ2-7; 14 bases are shared with TRBD2. The CDR3 has 19 residues. The J segment lost 3 bases and the V segment lost 3 bases, leaving 13 bases of the junction unmatched. In germline, CDR1 is KGHSH, CDR2 LQKENI. CDR3 sequence: CASSPLGLAGARRDYEQYF. CDR3 bases: TGTGCCAGCTCACCGCTGGGACTAGCGGGGGCGCGTAGGGACTACGAGCAGTACTTC.

The J gene is TRBJ2-3, the V gene TRBV7-6; possibly TRBD2 for D (6 bases). Trimming removed 0 bases at V and 8 bases at J, with 21 bases between. CDR3 length: 17 amino acids. In germline, CDR1 is SGHVS, CDR2 FNYEAQ. This CDR3 reads CASSLASMGLALGTQYF. CDR3 sequence (DNA): TGTGCCAGCAGCTTAGCTAGTATGGGACTGGCCCTTGGTACGCAGTATTTT. Full variable domain (rest looked up from reference TRBV7-6 and TRBJ2-3): GAGVSQSPRYKVTKRGQDVALRCDPISGHVSLYWYRQALGQGPEFLTYFNYEAQQDKSGLPNDRFSAERPEGSISTLTIQRTEQRDSAMYRCASSLASMGLALGTQYFGPGTRLTVL.

The V call is TRBV5-5, the J call TRBJ1-5; TRBD1 matches 8 bases. Germline assignment: CDR1 SGHKS and CDR2 YYEKEE (reference sequence). The CDR3 loop spans 17 amino acids. V shed 4 bases and J 0 bases; nucleotides not matched to a gene: 9. The CDR3 sequence is CASSRGQGVLSNQPQHF. The CDR3 DNA reads TGTGCCAGCAGCCGCGGACAGGGCGTTCTTAGCAATCAGCCCCAGCATTTT.

This sequence joins TRBV5-5 and TRBJ2-7, with D perhaps given as TRBD1 or TRBD2 (5 bases each). This CDR3 has 17 residues. The V gene's germline CDR1 is SGHKS and CDR2 YYEKEE (reference sequence). Trimming cost V 0 bases and J 0 bases, with 16 bases left between them. The CDR3 region has the DNA TGTGCCAGCAGCTTGGCCCCACGGGGCAGATTCTCCTACGAGCAGTACTTC. Protein product: CASSLAPRGRFSYEQYF.

This clonotype occurred a few times. The V call is TRBV6-5, the J call TRBJ1-3, with 8 bases identical to TRBD1. The CDR3 consists of 15 residues. The V gene's germline CDR1 is MNHEY and CDR2 SVGAGI. The ends lost 4 bases at V and 0 bases at J; junction bases unmatched: 2. CDR3 bases: TGTGCCAGCAGTTCTACAGGGGGCTCTGGAAACACCATATATTTT. It is translated as CASSSTGGSGNTIYF.

The sample holds a few counts of this clonotype. V usage is TRBV9 and J usage is TRBJ2-3; 8 bases are a match to TRBD2. CDR3 length: 17 amino acids. The germline CDR1 and CDR2 sequences are SGDLS and YYNGEE. With 3 bases clipped from V and 4 bases from J, the junction kept 13 bases outside the gene matches. CDR3 sequence reads: CASSEGGTGGAADTQYF. DNA for the CDR3: TGTGCCAGCAGCGAGGGGGGGACCGGGGGGGCAGCAGATACGCAGTATTTT.

This clonotype has ten or more counts. This chain uses TRBV10-3 with TRBJ2-1; the D call may be TRBD1 or TRBD2 (6 bases each). V dropped 6 bases and J dropped 4 bases, with 10 bases sitting between them. From germline, CDR1 is ENHRY and CDR2 SYGVKD. This CDR3 region has 13 residues. For the CDR3, the DNA is TGTGCCATCAGACAGGGAGGTTACAATGAGCAGTTCTTC. Translation: CAIRQGGYNEQFF.